This TCR beta chain was captured in a study of blood T cells in healthy people across ages. The study's findings and limits: The study could not conclusively compare naive and antigen-experienced cells, given its unsorted PBMCs.

Germline V gene data show CDR1 as LNHDA and CDR2 as SQIVND (reference sequence). The V and J ends lost 7 bases and 1 base, in that order; junction bases with no gene match: 8. The CDR3 sequence is 15 residues long. As to this clonotype: Antigen unknown.

A second 7 to 11 cycle PCR used barcoded and J-beta primers. TCRdb reprocessed the 5' RACE reads with MiXCR, giving one entry per CDR3 protein. The top ten hold about 26% of the sample, which has about 580,000 distinct CDR3 sequences, roughly 43% seen once. The sequence derives from an elderly man in good health. This sequence joins TRBV19 and TRBJ2-7; TRBD1 agrees at 9 bases. Sequencing input: blood. As DNA, the CDR3 is TGTGCCAGTAAGGAGGACAGGGGAAGTTCCTACGAGCAGTACTTC. Its translation: CASKEDRGSSYEQYF.